The T cell receptor beta chain under discussion was sequenced for a study of beta chain features in type 1 diabetes. The isolated RNA, all of it, was reverse transcribed, so expressed TCRB transcripts were what got sequenced. Method: immunoSEQ multiplex PCR; TCRdb's copy keeps in-frame clones and lacks some. The data show more than 100,000 clones, 16% seen once. A note on this clone: As yet, its antigen is unknown.

A single heparinised blood sample, averaging about 100 mL, was obtained per donor. Trimming left V 2 bases short and J 1 base short, with 9 bases between. This CDR3 has 15 amino acids. Germline-derived CDR1 and CDR2 are SNHLY and FYNNEI. The study, taken as a whole, reports: Across all four CD4+ subsets, people with type 1 diabetes showed modestly shorter TCRB CDR3s.

The material sequenced was central memory CD4+ T cells from blood. This receptor was obtained from a man aged 30 to 45 with type 1 diabetes. The J gene is TRBJ1-5, the V gene TRBV2; D perhaps matches TRBD1 (6 bases). CDR3 residues: CASSEQGLSNQPQHF. In DNA, the CDR3 is TGTGCCAGCAGTGAACAGGGGCTCAGCAATCAGCCCCAGCATTTT.